This TCR beta chain was documented in a study of blood T cell repertoires in COVID-19. Some clones are missing from TCRdb's copy, which holds only in-frame ones; the method was immunoSEQ multiplex PCR. The profile covers roughly 76,000 clones, with roughly 80% appearing a single time and around 36% taken by the ten largest. The source is a woman in her sixties or seventies with acute or convalescent COVID-19. Sequencing used peripheral blood.

Written as DNA, the CDR3 is TGTGCCACCAGAAGAGCGGGAGAGGGCACCGGGGAGCTGTTTTTT. This translates into CATRRAGEGTGELFF. The V call is TRBV10-3, the J call TRBJ2-2, with TRBD2 matching 8 bases. Germline V gene lookup returns CDR1 ENHRY and CDR2 SYGVKD. V shed 10 bases and J 4 bases; nucleotides not matched to a gene: 11. This CDR3 is 15 amino acids long.